The source of this TCR beta chain is a study of blood T cell repertoires in COVID-19. Produced via immunoSEQ multiplex PCR; TCRdb's table is partial and in-frame only. This table has some 90,000 clones, roughly 90% appearing once. The sequenced sample consisted of peripheral blood. The receptor was isolated from a woman older than 75 with active or convalescent COVID-19.

The CDR3 coding sequence is TGTGCCAGCACCTTTTCGACAGGCCGAGCGCAAGAGACCCAGTACTTC. Translated, it gives CASTFSTGRAQETQYF. This rearrangement joins TRBV7-2 to TRBJ2-5; a weak D match, TRBD1 (6 bases). The CDR3 loop spans 16 amino acids. The germline V gene encodes CDR1 SGHTA and CDR2 FQGNSA. The V gene lost 7 bases and the J gene lost 2 bases, with 20 bases spanning the gap.